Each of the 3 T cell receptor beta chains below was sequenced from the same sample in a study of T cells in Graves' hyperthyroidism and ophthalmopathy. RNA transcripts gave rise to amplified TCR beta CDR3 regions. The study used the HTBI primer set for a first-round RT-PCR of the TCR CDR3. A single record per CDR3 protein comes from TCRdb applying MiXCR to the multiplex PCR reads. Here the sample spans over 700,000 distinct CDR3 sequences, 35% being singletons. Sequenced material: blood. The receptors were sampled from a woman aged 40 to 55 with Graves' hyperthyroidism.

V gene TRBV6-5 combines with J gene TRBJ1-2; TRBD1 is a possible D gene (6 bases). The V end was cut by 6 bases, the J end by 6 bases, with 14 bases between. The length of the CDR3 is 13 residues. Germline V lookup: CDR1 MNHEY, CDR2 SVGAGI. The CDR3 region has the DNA TGTGCCAGCAGCCCCCTCGGGGGGCATGGCTACACCTTC. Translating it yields CASSPLGGHGYTF.

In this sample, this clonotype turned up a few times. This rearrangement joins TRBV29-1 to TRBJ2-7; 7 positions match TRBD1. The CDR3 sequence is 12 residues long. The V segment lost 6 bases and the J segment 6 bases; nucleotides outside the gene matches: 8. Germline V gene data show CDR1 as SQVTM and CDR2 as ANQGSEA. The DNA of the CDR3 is TGCAGCGTAGCGACAGGGTCAGGCGAGCAGTACTTC. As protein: CSVATGSGEQYF.

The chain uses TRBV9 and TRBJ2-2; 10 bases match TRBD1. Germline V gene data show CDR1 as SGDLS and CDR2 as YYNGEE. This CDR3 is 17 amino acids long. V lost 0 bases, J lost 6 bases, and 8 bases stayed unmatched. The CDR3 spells CASSVAGTGAYSGELFF. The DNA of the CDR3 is TGTGCCAGCAGCGTAGCCGGGACAGGGGCCTATTCCGGGGAGCTGTTTTTT.